The 3 T cell receptor beta chains listed next were all sequenced from one sample in a study of blood T cell repertoires in COVID-19 (dated by TCRdb to the early 2020s). Library preparation used the immunoSEQ multiplex PCR assay. TCRdb took over this immuneACCESS table, retaining in-frame rearrangements with V and J assigned. Such tables are incomplete; in checked studies, under half of the missing clones stem from an unresolved V gene, and the remainder is unexplained. The sample profile shows around 340,000 clones; around 85% of them were found once. Approximately 4% of the sample rests with the top ten. The sample was PBMCs or T cells enriched from blood (not recorded which). The source of these receptors is a woman aged 40 to 50 with acute COVID-19.

CDR3 sequence: CASSYNPRFYGYTF. The CDR3 DNA reads TGTGCCAGCAGTTATAATCCCAGGTTCTATGGCTACACCTTC. The chain uses TRBV6-5 and TRBJ1-2; no clear D gene. Germline assignment: CDR1 MNHEY and CDR2 SVGAGI. CDR3 length: 14 residues. Trimming removed 3 bases from V and 4 bases from J, with 12 bases in between.

V gene TRBV4-3 combines with J gene TRBJ1-4; the match to TRBD1 covers 8 bases. Germline V gene data show CDR1 as LGHNA and CDR2 as YSLEER. The CDR3 is 14 residues long. J was trimmed by 10 bases and V by 1 base; bases with no gene match: 5. Written as DNA, the CDR3 is TGCGCCAGCAGCCAAGCAGACAGGGGCGGAAAACTGTTTTTT. Residues: CASSQADRGGKLFF.

CDR3 DNA sequence: TGTGCCAGCAGCTTAGTGGCGCGGAGTGGAGCTTTCTTT. It is translated as CASSLVARSGAFF. The chain joins TRBV7-2 to TRBJ1-1; D unresolved. V was shortened by 1 base and J by 10 bases, with 13 bases between the two germline ends. The CDR3 length is 13 residues. Germline V gene data show CDR1 as SGHTA and CDR2 as FQGNSA.